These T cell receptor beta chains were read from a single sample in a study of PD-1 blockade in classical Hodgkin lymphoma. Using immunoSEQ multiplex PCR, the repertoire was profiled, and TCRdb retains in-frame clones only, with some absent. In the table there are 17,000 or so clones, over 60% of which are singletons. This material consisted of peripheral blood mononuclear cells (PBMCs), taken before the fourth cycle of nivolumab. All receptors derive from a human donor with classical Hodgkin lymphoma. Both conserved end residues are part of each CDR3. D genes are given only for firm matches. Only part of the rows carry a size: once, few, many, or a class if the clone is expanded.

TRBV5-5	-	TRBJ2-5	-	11	TGTGCCAGCAGCTTAGTCGAGACCCAGTACTTC	CASSLVETQYF
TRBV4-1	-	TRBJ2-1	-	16	TGCGCCAGCAGCCAAGGGGGTAGCGCACTTTACAATGAGCAGTTCTTC	CASSQGGSALYNEQFF
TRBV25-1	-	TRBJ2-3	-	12	TGTGCCAGTGCGGGGAGCACAGATACGCAGTATTTT	CASAGSTDTQYF
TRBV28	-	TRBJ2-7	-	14	TGTGCCAGCAGCTTTCTGGGGTCCTCCTACGAGCAGTACTTC	CASSFLGSSYEQYF
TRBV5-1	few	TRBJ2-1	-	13	TGCGCCAGCAGCTTGTACTGGGGCGATGAGCAGTTCTTC	CASSLYWGDEQFF
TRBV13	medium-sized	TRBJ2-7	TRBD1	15	TGTGCCAGCAGCTTTTGGGGACAGAGCTCCTACGAGCAGTACTTC	CASSFWGQSSYEQYF
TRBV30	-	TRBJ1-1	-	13	TGTGCCTGGATTGGGGGCGGGGGCACTGAAGCTTTCTTT	CAWIGGGGTEAFF
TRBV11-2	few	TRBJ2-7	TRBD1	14	TGTGCCAGCAGAGGACAGGGTATAATCTACGAGCAGTACTTC	CASRGQGIIYEQYF
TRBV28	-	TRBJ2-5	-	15	TGTGCCAGCAGCCCTCGTTGGCAGGAAGGAGAGACCCAGTACTTC	CASSPRWQEGETQYF
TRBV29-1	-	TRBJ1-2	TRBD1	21	TGCAGCGTTGAAGACCATTACGACCGACGTCGGGGGGGGACAGATACTTATGGCTACACCTTC	CSVEDHYDRRRGGTDTYGYTF
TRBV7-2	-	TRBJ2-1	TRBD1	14	TGTGCCAGCAGCCCACAGGGGAACTACAATGAGCAGTTCTTC	CASSPQGNYNEQFF
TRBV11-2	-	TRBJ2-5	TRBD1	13	TGTGCCAGCAGCCGGGGACAGTTGGAGACCCAGTACTTC	CASSRGQLETQYF
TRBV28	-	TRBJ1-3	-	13	TGTGCCAGCAGTTTACAGGGCAGAAACACCATATATTTT	CASSLQGRNTIYF
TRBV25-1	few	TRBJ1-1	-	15	TGTGCCAGCAGTGAAGGGAGGGGTCTGAACACTGAAGCTTTCTTT	CASSEGRGLNTEAFF
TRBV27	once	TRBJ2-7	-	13	TGTGCCAGCAGTTTTGTCGATCGACAGGAGCAGTACTTC	CASSFVDRQEQYF
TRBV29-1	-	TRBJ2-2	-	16	TGCAGCGTTGAAGATAGGGGAACTCTGAACACCGGGGAGCTGTTTTTT	CSVEDRGTLNTGELFF
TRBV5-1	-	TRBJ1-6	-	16	TGCGCCAGCAGCTTGTGGGGCGGACAAAGTGATTCACCCCTCCACTTT	CASSLWGGQSDSPLHF
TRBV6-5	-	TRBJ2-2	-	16	TGTGCCAGCAGTTACTCGATGTCTCAAGTCACCGGGGAGCTGTTTTTT	CASSYSMSQVTGELFF
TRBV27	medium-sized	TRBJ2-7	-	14	TGTGCCAGCAGTTTTGTCGGACCTCCGGCCGAGCAGTACTTC	CASSFVGPPAEQYF
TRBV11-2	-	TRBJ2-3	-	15	TGTGCCAGCAGCTTAGAATGGACGGACACAGATACGCAGTATTTT	CASSLEWTDTDTQYF
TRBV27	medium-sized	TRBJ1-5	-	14	TGTGCCAGCAGCCCGTTGGGGTCCAATCAGCCCCAGCATTTT	CASSPLGSNQPQHF
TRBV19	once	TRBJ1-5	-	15	TGTGCCACAGCCGGGGGGCGCGTAAGCAATCAGCCCCAGCATTTT	CATAGGRVSNQPQHF
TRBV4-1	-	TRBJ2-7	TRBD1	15	TGCGCCAGCAGCCACAGCTACGACAGGGGCTACGAGCAGTACTTC	CASSHSYDRGYEQYF
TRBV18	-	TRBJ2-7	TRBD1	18	TGTGCCAGCTCACCGCCCGGGACAGGGGGAATAAAAAGCTACGAGCAGTACTTC	CASSPPGTGGIKSYEQYF
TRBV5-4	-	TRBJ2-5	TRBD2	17	TGTGCCAGCAGCCCCGGACTAGCGGGAGGGCCGGAAGAGACCCAGTACTTC	CASSPGLAGGPEETQYF
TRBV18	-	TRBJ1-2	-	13	TGTGCCAGCTCACCATCCAGGGGACATGGCTACACCTTC	CASSPSRGHGYTF